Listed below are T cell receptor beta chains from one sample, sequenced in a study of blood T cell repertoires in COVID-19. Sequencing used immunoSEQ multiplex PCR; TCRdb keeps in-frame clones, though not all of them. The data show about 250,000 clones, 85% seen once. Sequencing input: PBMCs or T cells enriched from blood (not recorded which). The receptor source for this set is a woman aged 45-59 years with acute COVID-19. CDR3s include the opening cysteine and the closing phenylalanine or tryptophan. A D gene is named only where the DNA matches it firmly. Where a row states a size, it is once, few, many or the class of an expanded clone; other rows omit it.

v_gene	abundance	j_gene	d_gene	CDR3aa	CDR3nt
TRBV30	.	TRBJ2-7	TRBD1	CAWRPLGQGAGEQYF	TGTGCCTGGAGGCCCCTTGGACAGGGGGCAGGTGAGCAGTACTTC
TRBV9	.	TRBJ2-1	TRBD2	CASSTRTSGGFHEQFF	TGTGCCAGCAGCACCCGGACTAGCGGGGGGTTTCATGAGCAGTTCTTC
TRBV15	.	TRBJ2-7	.	CATSSYRGWEQYF	TGTGCCACCAGCAGCTATAGGGGGTGGGAGCAGTACTTC
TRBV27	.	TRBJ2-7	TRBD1	CASSQDWTGPYEQYF	TGTGCCAGCAGTCAAGACTGGACAGGGCCCTACGAGCAGTACTTC
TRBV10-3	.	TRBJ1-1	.	CATQTMLNTEAFF	TGTGCCACCCAGACTATGTTGAACACTGAAGCTTTCTTT
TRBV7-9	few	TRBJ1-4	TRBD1	CASSSSGGGEKLFF	TGTGCCAGCAGTTCGTCAGGGGGCGGTGAAAAACTGTTTTTT
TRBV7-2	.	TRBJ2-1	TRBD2	CASSLGGGGTYNEQFF	TGTGCCAGCAGCTTAGGAGGCGGGGGGACTTACAATGAGCAGTTCTTC
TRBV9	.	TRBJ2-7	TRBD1	CASSEGTGFYEQYF	TGTGCCAGCAGCGAGGGGACAGGTTTCTACGAGCAGTACTTC
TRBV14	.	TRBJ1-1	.	CASSQMLSNTEAFF	TGTGCCAGCAGCCAAATGTTAAGCAACACTGAAGCTTTCTTT
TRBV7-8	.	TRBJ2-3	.	CASSFVELSTDTQYF	TGTGCCAGCAGCTTTGTAGAGCTTAGCACAGATACGCAGTATTTT